This T cell receptor (beta chain) is drawn from a study of T cells in Graves' hyperthyroidism and ophthalmopathy. The germline CDR1 and CDR2 sequences are MDHEN and SYDVKM. This CDR3 contains 16 residues. The V gene end was trimmed by 3 bases and the J gene end by 0 bases; junction bases not matched to a gene: 4. This clonotype has at least ten counts. The TCR beta CDR3 regions underwent amplification using RNA transcripts as the source. First-round RT-PCR targeting the TCR CDR3 was performed with the HTBI primer set. TCRdb itself ran the multiplex PCR reads through MiXCR, one entry per CDR3 protein. This sample has about 360,000 distinct CDR3 sequences, with around 25% found just once.

This TCR came from a man in his fifties or sixties with Graves' hyperthyroidism. The V call is TRBV28, the J call TRBJ2-2, with 7 bases lining up with TRBD1. Sequencing input: blood. The CDR3 protein is CASSFDQGANTGELFF. The CDR3 DNA reads TGTGCCAGCAGTTTTGATCAGGGGGCGAACACCGGGGAGCTGTTTTTT.